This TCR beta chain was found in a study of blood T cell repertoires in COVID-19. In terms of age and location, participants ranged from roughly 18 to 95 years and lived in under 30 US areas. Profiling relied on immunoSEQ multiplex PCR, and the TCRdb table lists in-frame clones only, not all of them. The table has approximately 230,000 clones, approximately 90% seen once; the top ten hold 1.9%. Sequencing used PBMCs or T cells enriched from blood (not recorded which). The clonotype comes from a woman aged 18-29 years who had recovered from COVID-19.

The chain's CDR3 is CASSPYRAVGTNEKLFF. The CDR3 DNA is TGTGCCAGCAGCCCGTACAGGGCAGTGGGAACTAATGAAAAACTGTTTTTT. The V call is TRBV9, the J call TRBJ1-4; D possibly corresponds to TRBD1 (6 bases). Trimming cost V 4 bases and J 1 base, with 17 bases left between them. The CDR3 has 17 residues. Germline V lookup: CDR1 SGDLS, CDR2 YYNGEE.